This T cell receptor (beta chain) was observed in a study of T cell responses to AZD1222 COVID-19 vaccine. Findings and caveats of the study: Sampled repertoires all dated from after the peak T cell response. Donors were chiefly white British, with a greater number of females, and clonal diversity was perhaps underestimated.

The table came from immunoSEQ multiplex PCR; TCRdb's copy has only in-frame clones and leaves some out. Among tens of thousands of clones listed, under 90% were seen once. Per the germline V gene, CDR1 is SGHRS and CDR2 is YFSETQ. CDR3 length equals 16 residues. V gave up 0 bases and J gave up 6 bases; unmatched junction bases: 5. This clone was observed a few times. Antigen: not known. This sequence was found in an adult who received the AZD1222 COVID-19 vaccine. The input for sequencing was peripheral blood, taken 28 days after the second AZD1222 dose. The chain recombines TRBV5-1 with TRBJ2-1; TRBD1 agrees at 11 bases. CDR3 sequence reads: CASSLGGTGGGNEQFF. The CDR3 bases are TGCGCCAGCAGCTTGGGTGGGACAGGGGGTGGCAATGAGCAGTTCTTC.